These 23 T cell receptor beta chains came from one sample sequenced in a study of radiotherapy plus CTLA-4 blockade in lung cancer. The table came from immunoSEQ multiplex PCR; TCRdb's copy has only in-frame clones and leaves some out. Among about 110,000 clones listed, 85% to 90% were seen once. Sequenced material: peripheral blood, taken from a patient treated with radiotherapy plus ipilimumab. These receptor sequences come from a human donor with non-small cell lung cancer that progressed on radiotherapy plus ipilimumab. Some clones in this sample may be carry-over from other donors' samples.

The chain joins TRBV13 to TRBJ1-4; TRBD1 matches 11 bases. Unmatched junction bases numbered 5, after V lost 3 bases and J lost 8 bases. There are 15 residues in the CDR3. The germline V gene has CDR1 PRHDT and CDR2 FYEKMQ (reference sequence). CDR3 bases: TGTGCCAGCAGCTTGCCGGGACAGGGGGAAGAAAAACTGTTTTTT. Encoded protein: CASSLPGQGEEKLFF.

The chain combines TRBV5-4 with TRBJ2-5; 13 nucleotides agree with TRBD2. This CDR3 has 16 residues. Germline values: CDR1 SGHNT, CDR2 YYREEE (reference sequence). Trimming removed 4 bases from V and 4 bases from J; junction bases left unmatched: 7. The CDR3 bases are TGTGCCAGCAGCGCTACTAGCGGGGGGGCCGGAGAGACCCAGTACTTC. This codes for CASSATSGGAGETQYF.

This chain uses TRBV11-2 with TRBJ2-1; tentatively, D is TRBD2 (6 bases). CDR1 and CDR2 from the germline V gene are SGHAT and FQNNGV. V gave up 8 bases and J gave up 3 bases, with 11 bases separating them. The CDR3 loop spans 13 amino acids. The CDR3 here is CASDLGGYNEQFF. The CDR3 nucleotides read TGTGCCAGCGACTTGGGGGGCTACAATGAGCAGTTCTTC. The whole variable domain, filled in from reference TRBV11-2 and TRBJ2-1, reads EAGVAQSPRYKIIEKRQSVAFWCNPISGHATLYWYQQILGQGPKLLIQFQNNGVVDDSQLPKDRFSAERLKGVDSTLKIQPAKLEDSAVYLCASDLGGYNEQFFGPGTRLTVL.

CDR3 bases: TGTGCCAGCAGCTTAAAGTTTGACAGCATCAGCCAGACAGATACGCAGTATTTT. Translated, it gives CASSLKFDSISQTDTQYF. The V call is TRBV7-9, the J call TRBJ2-3, with TRBD1 as a possible D gene (5 bases). V shed 2 bases and J shed 3 bases, with 21 bases lying between them. The length of the CDR3 is 18 residues. CDR1 and CDR2 (germline): SEHNR, FQNEAQ (reference sequence).

The chain couples TRBV6-6 to TRBJ2-4; 7 bases match TRBD1. There are 13 residues in the CDR3. V trimming: 2 bases; J trimming: 7 bases; junction bases outside the gene matches: 2. Germline V gene data show CDR1 as MNHNY and CDR2 as SVGAGI (reference sequence). The CDR3 DNA reads as TGTGCCAGCAGTTACACAGGGGTGAACATTCAGTACTTC. It codes for CASSYTGVNIQYF.

The chain combines TRBV2 with TRBJ1-1, with 8 nucleotides matching TRBD1. CDR1 and CDR2 from the germline V gene are SNHLY and FYNNEI. This CDR3 contains 15 residues. V dropped 6 bases and J dropped 0; count of bases not matched to a gene: 6. The CDR3 sequence is CASRDRVALNTEAFF. Here the CDR3 DNA reads TGTGCCAGCAGGGACAGGGTGGCCCTGAACACTGAAGCTTTCTTT.

The chain uses TRBV29-1 and TRBJ2-4, with 7 bases fitting TRBD1. The trim removed 6 bases at V and 0 bases at J, leaving 20 bases unmatched. This CDR3 is built from 19 residues. CDR1 SQVTM and CDR2 ANQGSEA come from the germline V gene. Here the CDR3 DNA reads TGCAGCGTCAGCGGCCGGACAGGACCCAAGGGGATAGCCAAAAACATTCAGTACTTC. Its translation is CSVSGRTGPKGIAKNIQYF. The full variable domain, its missing parts supplied by reference TRBV29-1 and TRBJ2-4, is SAVISQKPSRDICQRGTSLTIQCQVDSQVTMMFWYRQQPGQSLTLIATANQGSEATYESGFVIDKFPISRPNLTFSTLTVSNMSPEDSSIYLCSVSGRTGPKGIAKNIQYFGAGTRLSVL.

V is TRBV5-1 and J is TRBJ1-1; possible D gene TRBD1, 5 bases. Per germline, CDR1 SGHRS and CDR2 YFSETQ. V lost 0 bases and J lost 4, with 13 bases in between. The CDR3 extends over 15 amino acids. The CDR3: CASSLGPATGTEAFF. The CDR3 region has the DNA TGCGCCAGCAGCTTGGGTCCGGCAACAGGCACTGAAGCTTTCTTT.

V is TRBV18 and J is TRBJ2-2, with a tentative D call TRBD1 (6 bases). CDR3 length: 16 amino acids. Germline V gives CDR1 KGHSH, CDR2 LQKENI. Deletions cut 0 bases from V and 3 bases from J, with 11 bases between. The CDR3 loop reads CASSPPNRADTGELFF. CDR3 nucleotide sequence: TGTGCCAGCTCACCACCGAACAGGGCGGACACCGGGGAGCTGTTTTTT. The full variable domain, completed using reference TRBV18 and TRBJ2-2, is NAGVMQNPRHLVRRRGQEARLRCSPMKGHSHVYWYRQLPEEGLKFMVYLQKENIIDESGMPKERFSAEFPKEGPSILRIQQVVRGDSAAYFCASSPPNRADTGELFFGEGSRLTVL.

This rearrangement joins TRBV6-5 to TRBJ2-3, with 8 bases aligning to TRBD2. Trimming removed 11 bases from V and 2 bases from J; junction bases left unmatched: 6. This CDR3 comprises 13 residues. Per the germline V gene, CDR1 is MNHEY and CDR2 is SVGAGI. The CDR3 nucleotides are TGTGCCTGCGGGGGGCCAATCACAGATACGCAGTATTTT. Protein sequence: CACGGPITDTQYF.

The V and J genes are TRBV6-6 and TRBJ2-3; possible D gene TRBD1, 6 bases. Germline assignment: CDR1 MNHNY and CDR2 SVGAGI (reference sequence). This CDR3 region has 15 residues. V was cut by 6 bases and J by 5 bases, with 18 bases left in between. The CDR3 DNA reads TGTGCCAGCAGACAAACAGGGACGGCTCAAGATACGCAGTATTTT. It codes for CASRQTGTAQDTQYF.

The rearrangement uses TRBV9 and TRBJ1-3; D unresolved. CDR3 length: 15 amino acids. Germline values: CDR1 SGDLS, CDR2 YYNGEE. V lost 0 bases and J 4 bases, leaving 11 bases between the germline ends. The CDR3 loop reads CASSVAWDYGNTIYF. CDR3 nucleotide sequence: TGTGCCAGCAGCGTAGCCTGGGATTACGGAAACACCATATATTTT.

The V gene is TRBV6-6, the J gene TRBJ2-7, with D uncertain. There are 11 residues in the CDR3. Germline CDR1 and CDR2: MNHNY and SVGAGI (reference sequence). Trimming took 5 bases from V and 4 from J, leaving 6 bases between them. CDR3 sequence: CASSPWYEQYF. CDR3 DNA: TGTGCCAGCAGTCCCTGGTACGAGCAGTACTTC.

The chain combines TRBV6-1 with TRBJ1-5; a possible D gene is TRBD1 (6 bases). The CDR3 is 13 residues long. Between the trimmed V and J ends, which lost 7 bases and 6 bases, there was a span of 13 bases. Germline V gene data show CDR1 as MNHNS and CDR2 as SASEGT. CDR3 in amino acids: CASTTGFGQPQHF. The CDR3, as DNA: TGTGCCAGCACCACAGGGTTCGGTCAGCCCCAGCATTTT.

The chain's CDR3 is CASMLGLSNYGYTF. The CDR3 DNA reads TGCGCCAGCATGCTCGGATTGTCTAACTATGGCTACACCTTC. The chain combines TRBV5-1 with TRBJ1-2; D gene unclear. Germline assignment: CDR1 SGHRS and CDR2 YFSETQ. V gave up 6 bases and J gave up 0 bases, with 12 bases separating them. This CDR3 spans 14 amino acids.

The V call is TRBV19, the J call TRBJ2-1, with D perhaps matching TRBD2 (5 bases). The CDR3 length is 13 residues. The germline V and J ends were trimmed by 3 bases and 2 bases, with 5 bases remaining between them. CDR1 is LNHDA and CDR2 is SQIVND in the germline V gene (reference sequence). The CDR3 sequence is CASSIGTYNEQFF. CDR3 nucleotides: TGTGCCAGTAGTATCGGGACCTACAATGAGCAGTTCTTC.

Only a few counts were recorded for this clone. V and J are TRBV4-3 and TRBJ1-5; no clear D gene. Deletions cut 0 bases from V and 7 bases from J, with 13 bases between. This CDR3 is 15 amino acids long. CDR1 is LGHNA, CDR2 YSLEER, per germline. The CDR3 nucleotides read TGCGCCAGCAGCCAAGATATCTCCTCGGCGCAGCCCCAGCATTTT. Protein sequence: CASSQDISSAQPQHF.

This rearrangement joins TRBV5-1 to TRBJ2-3; D perhaps matches TRBD2 (6 bases). The CDR3 is made up of 15 amino acids. Germline CDR1 is SGHRS and CDR2 is YFSETQ. The ends were cut back, 2 bases at V and 1 base at J, with 11 bases in the middle. The CDR3 region is CASSLGTPGTDTQYF. CDR3 bases: TGCGCCAGCAGCTTAGGGACTCCTGGCACAGATACGCAGTATTTT.

The rearrangement links TRBV11-3 to TRBJ2-5, with TRBD2 as a possible D gene (5 bases). This CDR3 comprises 13 residues. Per the germline V gene, CDR1 is SGHNT and CDR2 is YENEEA. V was pared by 0 bases and J by 5 bases, with 7 bases between. CDR3 residues: CASSLDVAETQYF. The CDR3 DNA sequence: TGTGCCAGCAGCTTAGATGTAGCGGAGACCCAGTACTTC.

The rearrangement uses TRBV7-9 and TRBJ1-6, with D unresolved. The CDR3 spans 15 residues. V was pared by 2 bases and J by 9 bases, with 14 bases between. Germline V CDR1 and CDR2: SEHNR, FQNEAQ (reference sequence). CDR3 sequence: CASSLSGSELSPLHF. The DNA for the CDR3 is TGTGCCAGCAGCTTATCGGGCTCCGAACTTTCACCCCTCCACTTT.

This rearrangement joins TRBV5-1 to TRBJ1-2; D is possibly TRBD1 (6 bases). CDR3 size: 17 residues. The germline V gene has CDR1 SGHRS and CDR2 YFSETQ. Trimming shortened V by 2 bases and J by 2 bases, and 19 bases separated the two germline ends. The CDR3 loop reads CASSFGGLSSKNYGYTF. The CDR3 DNA is TGCGCCAGCAGCTTTGGGGGCTTGTCATCCAAAAACTATGGCTACACCTTC.

In DNA form, the CDR3 reads TGTGCCAGCAGCATGAAAGACAGTATCTACGAGCAGTACTTC. Amino acids: CASSMKDSIYEQYF. The chain uses TRBV11-2 and TRBJ2-7; D is perhaps TRBD1 (5 bases). Germline CDR1 SGHAT, CDR2 FQNNGV. V was shortened by 5 bases and J by 3 bases, with 14 bases between the two germline ends. The CDR3 totals 14 residues. The full variable domain, in which reference TRBV11-2 and TRBJ2-7 provide the parts outside the CDR3, is EAGVAQSPRYKIIEKRQSVAFWCNPISGHATLYWYQQILGQGPKLLIQFQNNGVVDDSQLPKDRFSAERLKGVDSTLKIQPAKLEDSAVYLCASSMKDSIYEQYFGPGTRLTVT.

This clone was recorded once. V gene TRBV4-1 combines with J gene TRBJ1-5; no reliable D call. Per the germline V gene, CDR1 is MGHRA and CDR2 is YSYEKL. Trimming took 0 bases from V and 1 from J, leaving 7 bases between them. The CDR3 sequence is 15 residues long. In DNA form, the CDR3 reads TGCGCCAGCAGCCAAGACGGTAGGAGCAATCAGCCCCAGCATTTT. It encodes CASSQDGRSNQPQHF.